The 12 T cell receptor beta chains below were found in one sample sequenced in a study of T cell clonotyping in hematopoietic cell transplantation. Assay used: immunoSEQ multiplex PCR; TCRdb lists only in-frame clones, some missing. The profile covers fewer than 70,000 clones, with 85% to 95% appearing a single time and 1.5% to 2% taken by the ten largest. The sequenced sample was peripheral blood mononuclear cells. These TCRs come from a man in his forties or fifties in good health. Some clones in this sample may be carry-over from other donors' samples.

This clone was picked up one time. This CDR3 is CASSSTGRDNQPQHF. In DNA form, the CDR3 reads TGCGCCAGCAGCTCGACCGGACGGGACAATCAGCCCCAGCATTTT. This chain uses TRBV5-1 with TRBJ1-5; D is ambiguous. The CDR3 covers 15 residues. Germline lookup yields CDR1 SGHRS and CDR2 YFSETQ. Trimming removed 3 bases at V and 3 bases at J, with 13 bases between.

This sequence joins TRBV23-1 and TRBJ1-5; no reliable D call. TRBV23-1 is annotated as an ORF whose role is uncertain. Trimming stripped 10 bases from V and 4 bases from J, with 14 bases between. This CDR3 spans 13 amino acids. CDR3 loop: CAILRRWNQPQHF. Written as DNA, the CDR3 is TGCGCCATTCTAAGGAGGTGGAATCAGCCCCAGCATTTT.

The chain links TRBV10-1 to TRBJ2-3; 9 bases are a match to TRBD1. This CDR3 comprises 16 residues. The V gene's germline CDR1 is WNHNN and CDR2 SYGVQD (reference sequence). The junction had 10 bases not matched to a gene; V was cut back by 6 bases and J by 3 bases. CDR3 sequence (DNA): TGCGCCAGCAGCCCCCAGAGAGGGACAGGGACAGATACGCAGTATTTT. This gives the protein CASSPQRGTGTDTQYF.

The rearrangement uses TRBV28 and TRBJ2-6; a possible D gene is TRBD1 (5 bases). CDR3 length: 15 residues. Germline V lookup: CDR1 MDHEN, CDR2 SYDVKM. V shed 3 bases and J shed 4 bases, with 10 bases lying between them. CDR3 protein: CASSLQGAGANVLTF. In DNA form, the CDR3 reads TGTGCCAGCAGTTTGCAGGGCGCGGGGGCCAACGTCCTGACTTTC. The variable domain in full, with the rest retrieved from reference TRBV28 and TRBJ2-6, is DVKVTQSSRYLVKRTGEKVFLECVQDMDHENMFWYRQDPGLGLRLIYFSYDVKMKEKGDIPEGYSVSREKKERFSLILESASTNQTSMYLCASSLQGAGANVLTFGAGSRLTVL.

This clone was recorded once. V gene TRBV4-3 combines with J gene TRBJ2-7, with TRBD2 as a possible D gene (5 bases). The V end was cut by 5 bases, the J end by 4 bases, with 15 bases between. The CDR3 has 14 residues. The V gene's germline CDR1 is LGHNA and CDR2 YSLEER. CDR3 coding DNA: TGCGCCAGCAGCGTAAGACTTGGAGGATACGAGCAGTACTTC. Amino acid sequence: CASSVRLGGYEQYF.

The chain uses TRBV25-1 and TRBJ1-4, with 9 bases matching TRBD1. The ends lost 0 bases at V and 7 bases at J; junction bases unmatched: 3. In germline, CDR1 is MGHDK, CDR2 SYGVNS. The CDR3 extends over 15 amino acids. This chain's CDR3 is CASSEYGTGIEKLFF. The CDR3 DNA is TGTGCCAGCAGTGAATATGGGACAGGGATTGAAAAACTGTTTTTT.

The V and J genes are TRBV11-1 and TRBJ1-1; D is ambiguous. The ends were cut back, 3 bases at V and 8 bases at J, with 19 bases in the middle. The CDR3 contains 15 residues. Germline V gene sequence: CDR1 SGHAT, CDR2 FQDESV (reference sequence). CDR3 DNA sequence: TGTGCCAGCAGCTTCGAATCCCGGGCCAGTCGCGAAGCTTTCTTT. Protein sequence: CASSFESRASREAFF.

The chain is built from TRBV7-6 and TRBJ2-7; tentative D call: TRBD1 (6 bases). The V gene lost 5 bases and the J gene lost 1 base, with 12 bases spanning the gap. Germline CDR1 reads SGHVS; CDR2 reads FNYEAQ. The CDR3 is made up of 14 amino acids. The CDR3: CASSQGQFSYEQYF. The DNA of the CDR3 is TGTGCCAGCAGCCAAGGACAGTTTTCCTACGAGCAGTACTTC. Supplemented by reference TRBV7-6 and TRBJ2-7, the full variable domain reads GAGVSQSPRYKVTKRGQDVALRCDPISGHVSLYWYRQALGQGPEFLTYFNYEAQQDKSGLPNDRFSAERPEGSISTLTIQRTEQRDSAMYRCASSQGQFSYEQYFGPGTRLTVT.

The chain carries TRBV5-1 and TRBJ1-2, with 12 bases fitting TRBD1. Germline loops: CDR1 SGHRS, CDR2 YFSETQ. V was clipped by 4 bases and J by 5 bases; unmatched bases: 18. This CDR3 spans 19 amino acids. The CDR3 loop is CASSTSDPPGQGARYGYTF. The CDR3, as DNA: TGCGCCAGCAGCACCTCCGATCCCCCGGGACAGGGGGCTCGGTATGGCTACACCTTC.

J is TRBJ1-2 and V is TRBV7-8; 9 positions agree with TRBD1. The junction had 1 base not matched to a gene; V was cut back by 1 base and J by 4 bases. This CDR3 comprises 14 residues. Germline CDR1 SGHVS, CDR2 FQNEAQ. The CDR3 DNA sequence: TGTGCCAGCAGCTTAGACAGGGGGCCCTATGGCTACACCTTC. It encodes CASSLDRGPYGYTF.

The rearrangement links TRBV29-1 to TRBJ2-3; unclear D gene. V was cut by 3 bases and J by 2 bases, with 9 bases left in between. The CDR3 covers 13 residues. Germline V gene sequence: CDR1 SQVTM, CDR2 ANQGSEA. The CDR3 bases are TGCAGCGTTGAGGGCCAGACCACAGATACGCAGTATTTT. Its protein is CSVEGQTTDTQYF.

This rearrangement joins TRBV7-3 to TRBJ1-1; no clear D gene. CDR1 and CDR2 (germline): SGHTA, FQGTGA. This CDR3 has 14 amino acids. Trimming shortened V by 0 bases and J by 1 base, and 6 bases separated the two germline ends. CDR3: CASSLTGPNTEAFF. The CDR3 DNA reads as TGTGCCAGCAGCTTAACTGGCCCGAACACTGAAGCTTTCTTT. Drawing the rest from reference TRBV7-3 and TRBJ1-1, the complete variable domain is GAGVSQTPSNKVTEKGKYVELRCDPISGHTALYWYRQSLGQGPEFLIYFQGTGAADDSGLPNDRFFAVRPEGSVSTLKIQRTERGDSAVYLCASSLTGPNTEAFFGQGTRLTVV.